The rows below give T cell receptor beta chains drawn from one sample of a study of T cell repertoires in cytomegalovirus infection. Using its own MiXCR run on the reads, TCRdb lists one record per CDR3 protein. The sample comprises roughly 230,000 distinct CDR3 sequences, approximately 17% of which are singletons, and around 47% rests with the top ten. Sample: CD8+ T cells from PBMCs. The receptors here all came from a human donor in good health (CMV status not recorded). Some clones in this sample may be carry-over from other donors' samples. The CDR3 runs from the conserved cysteine through the conserved F or W. D genes are given only for firm matches. Size tells how often a clone was seen (once, few, many) or the class of an expanded clone, and some rows leave it out.

j_call d_call v_call clone_size cdr3_aa cdr3_nt
TRBJ2-1 NA TRBV4-3 NA CASSLSPAGVNEQFF TGCGCCAGCAGCCTCTCCCCGGCAGGGGTCAATGAGCAGTTCTTC
TRBJ2-1 NA TRBV7-2 many CASSLAWTAYNEQFF TGTGCCAGCAGCTTAGCTTGGACAGCTTACAATGAGCAGTTCTTC
TRBJ2-2 TRBD2 TRBV6-2/TRBV6-3 NA CASSYGLAGARTGELFF TGTGCCAGCAGTTACGGACTAGCGGGGGCCCGGACCGGGGAGCTGTTTTTT
TRBJ1-4 NA TRBV7-4 few CASSSSDREKLFF TGTGCCAGCAGCTCCTCAGACAGGGAAAAACTGTTTTTT
TRBJ2-7 NA TRBV11-2 few CASSLDGENYEQYF TGTGCCAGCAGCTTAGATGGTGAGAATTACGAGCAGTACTTC
TRBJ1-2 NA TRBV9 NA CASSGWSEHHSSYGYTF TGTGCCAGCAGCGGCTGGTCAGAGCACCATTCCTCCTATGGCTACACCTTC
TRBJ2-3 NA TRBV20-1 NA CSAKRTGGDPDTQYF TGCAGTGCTAAACGGACTGGCGGGGACCCGGATACGCAGTATTTT
TRBJ2-7 TRBD1 TRBV10-3 many CAISEGTGGLDEQYF TGTGCCATCAGTGAGGGGACAGGGGGTCTCGACGAGCAGTACTTC
TRBJ2-7 NA TRBV27 NA CASRILGSSYEQYF TGTGCCAGCAGGATCCTCGGGAGCTCCTACGAGCAGTACTTC
TRBJ2-5 TRBD1 TRBV6-5 many CASRDRGISETQYF TGTGCCAGCAGGGACAGGGGAATTTCGGAGACCCAGTACTTC
TRBJ1-2 TRBD1 TRBV20-1 NA CSARDPGGQLANYGYTF TGCAGTGCTAGGGACCCAGGGGGCCAGTTAGCTAACTATGGCTACACCTTC
TRBJ2-1 NA TRBV5-1 few CASSLAVAGNGGQFF TGCGCCAGCAGCTTGGCAGTGGCAGGGAACGGGGGGCAGTTCTTC
TRBJ2-3 TRBD2 TRBV6-5 few CASSYPTSGGTDTQYF TGTGCCAGCAGTTACCCCACTAGCGGGGGCACAGATACGCAGTATTTT
TRBJ2-1 TRBD2 TRBV6-1 few CAIPQGAGAPYNEQFF TGTGCCATCCCCCAGGGAGCGGGGGCCCCCTACAATGAGCAGTTCTTC
TRBJ1-5 TRBD1 TRBV19 few CASTHPSGGDRDQPQHF TGTGCCAGTACCCATCCCTCAGGGGGGGATCGGGATCAGCCCCAGCATTTT
TRBJ1-2 TRBD1 TRBV3-1 NA CASSQDRDRGPDDYGYTF TGTGCCAGCAGCCAAGATCGGGACAGGGGACCTGATGACTATGGCTACACCTTC
TRBJ2-1 NA TRBV12-3/TRBV12-4 NA CASSFPPANSYNEQFF TGTGCCAGCAGTTTTCCCCCAGCAAATTCCTACAATGAGCAGTTCTTC
TRBJ2-1 NA TRBV7-9 NA CASSSTTRPVYNEQFF TGTGCCAGCAGCTCGACTACCCGACCTGTTTACAATGAGCAGTTCTTC
TRBJ2-7 NA TRBV29-1 few CSVEDRQSYEQYF TGCAGCGTTGAAGATCGGCAGTCCTACGAGCAGTACTTC
TRBJ1-2 NA TRBV4-2 NA CASSPLTRADYGYTF TGTGCCAGCAGCCCCCTCACCAGGGCGGACTATGGCTACACCTTC
TRBJ1-2 NA TRBV7-6 NA CASSDIRDTYNYGYTF TGTGCCAGCAGCGACATCCGGGACACCTATAACTATGGCTACACCTTC
TRBJ2-7 NA TRBV3-1 few CASSQDLIEQYF TGTGCCAGCAGCCAAGATCTAATCGAGCAGTACTTC
TRBJ2-2 NA TRBV20-1 many CSASSQGGDTGELFF TGCAGTGCTAGTTCCCAGGGGGGGGACACCGGGGAGCTGTTTTTT
TRBJ2-7 NA TRBV20-1 few CSAQDGGDYEQYF TGCAGTGCCCAGGACGGGGGAGACTACGAGCAGTACTTC
TRBJ2-2 TRBD1 TRBV12-3/TRBV12-4 NA CASSFRQGLPLNTGELFF TGTGCCAGCAGTTTTAGACAGGGTTTACCTCTTAACACCGGGGAGCTGTTTTTT
TRBJ1-1 TRBD1 TRBV7-9 many CASSSDRGYTEAFF TGTGCCAGCAGCTCAGACAGGGGGTACACTGAAGCTTTCTTT
TRBJ2-5 NA TRBV7-9 many CASSFRTGEETQYF TGTGCCAGCAGCTTCCGTACAGGAGAAGAGACCCAGTACTTC
TRBJ1-1 NA TRBV7-2 medium-sized CASSQWTANTEAFF TGTGCCAGCAGCCAGTGGACAGCAAACACTGAAGCTTTCTTT
TRBJ1-4 NA TRBV15 NA CATSRDPGAGEKLFF TGTGCCACCAGCAGAGATCCAGGGGCCGGAGAAAAACTGTTTTTT
TRBJ2-3 NA TRBV6-6 few CASSYLGDTQYF TGTGCCAGCAGTTACCTGGGGGATACGCAGTATTTT
TRBJ1-1 NA TRBV20-1 few CSATTQDYNTEAFF TGCAGTGCTACGACTCAGGATTATAACACTGAAGCTTTCTTT
TRBJ1-1 TRBD1 TRBV4-3 few CASSPHLSGGRNTEAFF TGCGCCAGCAGCCCCCACCTCTCAGGGGGTAGGAACACTGAAGCTTTCTTT
TRBJ1-5 TRBD1 TRBV7-8 many CASSIGQGSNQPQHF TGTGCCAGCAGTATCGGACAGGGCAGCAATCAGCCCCAGCATTTT
TRBJ2-7 NA TRBV29-1 few CSVLAGQSYEQYF TGCAGCGTCCTTGCAGGACAATCCTACGAGCAGTACTTC
TRBJ2-7 TRBD2 TRBV28 many CASSLFGGGLAYEQYF TGTGCCAGCAGTTTATTCGGGGGTGGACTAGCGTACGAGCAGTACTTC
TRBJ1-2 NA TRBV7-9 NA CASSLGSVYGYTF TGTGCCAGCAGCTTAGGGTCAGTTTATGGCTACACCTTC
TRBJ2-4 NA TRBV19 NA CASSISPGTPGGFIQYF TGTGCCAGTAGTATTTCACCAGGGACCCCCGGAGGGTTCATTCAGTACTTC
TRBJ2-7 NA TRBV29-1 NA CSVVGAGSYEQYF TGCAGCGTTGTGGGGGCCGGCTCCTACGAGCAGTACTTC
TRBJ2-7 NA TRBV6-2/TRBV6-3 few CASGFYRTDPYEQYF TGTGCCAGCGGCTTTTATCGGACGGACCCCTACGAGCAGTACTTC
TRBJ1-1 NA TRBV6-6 NA CASTHGDTEAFF TGTGCCAGCACCCACGGGGACACTGAAGCTTTCTTT
TRBJ2-1 TRBD1 TRBV12-3/TRBV12-4 NA CANSSTGQGYNEQFF TGTGCCAACAGTTCCACAGGACAGGGGTATAATGAGCAGTTCTTC
TRBJ2-7 TRBD1 TRBV6-2/TRBV6-3 NA CASSPNPGTGYEQYF TGTGCCAGCAGTCCTAACCCCGGGACAGGCTACGAGCAGTACTTC
TRBJ1-4 NA TRBV5-6 NA CASSVAAGPHNEKLFF TGTGCCAGCAGCGTTGCAGCAGGTCCCCATAATGAAAAACTGTTTTTT
TRBJ1-5 NA TRBV2 NA CASSEFVENSNQPQHF TGTGCCAGCAGTGAATTCGTAGAAAATAGCAATCAGCCCCAGCATTTT
TRBJ1-2 TRBD1 TRBV5-1 few CASSGGTENYGYTF TGCGCCAGCAGCGGCGGGACAGAAAACTATGGCTACACCTTC
TRBJ1-5 NA TRBV25-1 NA CASTQSGNNQPQHF TGTGCCAGCACCCAATCGGGTAACAATCAGCCCCAGCATTTT
TRBJ2-3 TRBD2 TRBV28 NA CASSSPLAGRTDTQYF TGTGCCAGCAGTTCCCCCTTAGCGGGTCGCACAGATACGCAGTATTTT
TRBJ2-2 TRBD1 TRBV12-5 NA CASGFPTGQAATGELFF TGTGCTAGTGGTTTCCCCACAGGACAGGCGGCCACCGGGGAGCTGTTTTTT
TRBJ1-1 NA TRBV5-1 NA CASKSIGQINTEAFF TGCGCCAGCAAAAGCATAGGACAGATAAACACTGAAGCTTTCTTT
TRBJ1-5 TRBD1 TRBV20-1 NA CSAKQYTGETTYNQPQHF TGCAGTGCTAAGCAATATACAGGGGAAACTACCTACAATCAGCCCCAGCATTTT